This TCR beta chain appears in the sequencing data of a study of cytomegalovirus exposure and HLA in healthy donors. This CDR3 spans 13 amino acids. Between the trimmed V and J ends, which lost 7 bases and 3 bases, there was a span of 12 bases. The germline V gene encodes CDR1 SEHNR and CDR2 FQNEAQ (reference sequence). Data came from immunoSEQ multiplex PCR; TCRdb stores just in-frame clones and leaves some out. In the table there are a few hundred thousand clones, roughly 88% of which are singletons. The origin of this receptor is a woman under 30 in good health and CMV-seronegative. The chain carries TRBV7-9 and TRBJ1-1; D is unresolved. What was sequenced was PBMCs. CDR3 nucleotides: TGTGCCAGCAAGCTTGGGAGGGACACTGAAGCTTTCTTT. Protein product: CASKLGRDTEAFF.